A single sample gave rise to the 2 T cell receptor beta chains below, sequenced in a study of T-cell reconstitution after alpha-beta-depleted transplantation in children. Unique molecular identifiers were incorporated into the prepared TCRbeta library. TCRdb recomputed calls from the PCR reads with MiXCR, one row per CDR3 protein. Of some 200,000 distinct CDR3 sequences listed, about 9.2% are singletons. Sequencing was performed on PBMCs from the stem cell graft donor, taken from the stem cell graft. The source of these receptors is a human donor who donated a stem cell graft to a child with acute lymphoblastic leukemia.

This clonotype was found many times. The chain recombines TRBV20-1 with TRBJ2-7; 12 bases match TRBD2. After removal of 5 bases from V and 5 bases from J, the junction contained 7 bases not matched to a gene. Germline CDR1 reads DFQATT; CDR2 reads SNEGSKA (reference sequence). This CDR3 contains 14 residues. The CDR3 is CSASSSGGAHEQYF. In DNA, the CDR3 is TGCAGTGCTTCCTCTAGCGGGGGGGCCCACGAGCAGTACTTC.

This chain links TRBV20-1 with TRBJ1-2; 10 bases line up with TRBD1. CDR1 and CDR2 from the germline V gene are DFQATT and SNEGSKA (reference sequence). V lost 1 base, J lost 2 bases, and 7 bases stayed unmatched. The CDR3 extends over 16 amino acids. The chain's CDR3 is CSARVWGGQGNYGYTF. The CDR3 nucleotides read TGCAGTGCTAGAGTGTGGGGGGGACAGGGGAACTATGGCTACACCTTC.